The next 31 T cell receptor beta chains were all read from a single sample in a study of shared clonotypes between healthy human individuals. Here immunoSEQ multiplex PCR was the method, and the copy in TCRdb shows in-frame clones only, minus some. Of under 2.5 million clones listed, 85% to 95% are singletons. Sequencing was performed on naive CD4+ T cells from PBMCs. Subset given: CD45RA+ positively selected. The receptors were sampled from a man aged 18 to 35 in good health. Some clones in this sample may be carry-over from other donors' samples.

The chain has TRBV10-2 and TRBJ2-7; perhaps TRBD1 as D (6 bases). V lost 5 bases to trimming and J lost 0 bases, with 11 bases between them. CDR3 length: 14 amino acids. From germline, CDR1 is WSHSY and CDR2 SAAADI. CDR3 protein: CASSLTGLSYEQYF. The CDR3 DNA follows: TGCGCCAGCAGTCTAACAGGGCTCTCCTACGAGCAGTACTTC.

The chain has TRBV5-4 and TRBJ2-3; 9 nucleotides agree with TRBD2. The CDR3 consists of 15 residues. CDR1 is SGHNT, CDR2 YYREEE, per germline (reference sequence). V lost 1 base and J lost 6; bases outside the gene matches: 6. The CDR3 loop is CASSLPSGNGDTQYF. CDR3 in DNA: TGTGCCAGCAGCTTGCCTAGCGGGAACGGTGATACGCAGTATTTT.

This sequence joins TRBV9 and TRBJ2-1, with D perhaps matching TRBD2 (5 bases). The germline V gene has CDR1 SGDLS and CDR2 YYNGEE. The CDR3 is 16 residues long. V was shortened by 3 bases and J by 2 bases, with 15 bases between the two germline ends. The CDR3 region is CASSARSVSAYNEQFF. CDR3 nucleotide sequence: TGTGCCAGCAGCGCTCGTTCGGTTAGCGCCTACAATGAGCAGTTCTTC.

The rearrangement joins TRBV28 to TRBJ2-3; D unresolved. Trimming pared 2 bases from V and 8 bases from J, leaving 17 bases between. CDR1 is MDHEN and CDR2 is SYDVKM in the germline V gene. The CDR3 runs to 15 residues. CDR3: CASSLSSGHRGTQYF. The CDR3 DNA sequence: TGTGCCAGCAGTTTAAGTTCGGGCCATAGAGGTACGCAGTATTTT.

J is TRBJ2-4 and V is TRBV28, with TRBD2 matching over 10 bases. CDR1 is MDHEN and CDR2 is SYDVKM in the germline V gene. After removal of 5 bases from V and 0 bases from J, the junction contained 7 bases not matched to a gene. This CDR3 is 17 amino acids long. This CDR3 reads CASSRGLAELAKNIQYF. The CDR3 DNA is TGTGCCAGCAGTAGAGGACTAGCGGAGCTAGCCAAAAACATTCAGTACTTC. The full variable domain, completed using reference TRBV28 and TRBJ2-4, is DVKVTQSSRYLVKRTGEKVFLECVQDMDHENMFWYRQDPGLGLRLIYFSYDVKMKEKGDIPEGYSVSREKKERFSLILESASTNQTSMYLCASSRGLAELAKNIQYFGAGTRLSVL.

The CDR3 nucleotides are TGCGCCAGCAGCTTGGCCGGGAGTATGGATACGCAGTATTTT. Translation gives CASSLAGSMDTQYF. The chain uses TRBV5-1 and TRBJ2-3, with D possibly matching TRBD2 (6 bases). The CDR3 runs 14 residues. V shed 0 bases and J shed 6 bases, with 11 bases lying between them. Germline CDR1 SGHRS, CDR2 YFSETQ.

The chain couples TRBV7-2 to TRBJ2-3, with TRBD2 matching over 8 bases. The CDR3 covers 13 residues. Trimming took 6 bases from V and 7 from J; bases not matched to a gene: 6. Per the germline V gene, CDR1 is SGHTA and CDR2 is FQGNSA. As DNA, the CDR3 is TGTGCCAGCAGGGGGACTAGGTTTCATACGCAGTATTTT. Translation gives CASRGTRFHTQYF.

The CDR3 bases are TGTGCCAGCAGCTTGGTGGGTCACAGGGGTCGCTACGAGCAGTACTTC. Its translation: CASSLVGHRGRYEQYF. The J gene is TRBJ2-7, the V gene TRBV7-9; 7 nucleotides align to TRBD1. This CDR3 region has 16 residues. Trimming cost V 3 bases and J 3 bases; bases outside gene matches: 11. Germline CDR1 is SEHNR and CDR2 is FQNEAQ (reference sequence).

The chain recombines TRBV6-6 with TRBJ1-2; tentatively, D is TRBD1 (5 bases). The CDR3 covers 15 residues. V was trimmed by 0 bases and J by 6 bases, leaving 14 bases between them. The germline gives CDR1 MNHNY, CDR2 SVGAGI (reference sequence). The CDR3 bases are TGTGCCAGCAGTTACTCGAGGACATATCCAAATGGCTACACCTTC. Amino acid sequence: CASSYSRTYPNGYTF.

This clone was seen once. The chain couples TRBV9 to TRBJ2-2, with D possibly being TRBD1 (5 bases). This CDR3 spans 14 amino acids. CDR1 and CDR2 from the germline V gene are SGDLS and YYNGEE. The V end was cut by 0 bases, the J end by 5 bases, with 8 bases between. In DNA, the CDR3 is TGTGCCAGCAGCGTAGAGACAGCTACCGGGGAGCTGTTTTTT. Translation gives CASSVETATGELFF.

This chain uses TRBV2 with TRBJ2-2; 7 positions agree with TRBD1. V dropped 4 bases and J dropped 6; count of bases not matched to a gene: 2. The CDR3 runs to 13 residues. Germline V lookup: CDR1 SNHLY, CDR2 FYNNEI. The CDR3 coding sequence is TGTGCCAGCAGTGCACAGGGGTCCGGGGAGCTGTTTTTT. This sequence encodes CASSAQGSGELFF.

The chain links TRBV11-2 to TRBJ2-2; 9 bases line up with TRBD1. CDR3 length: 16 residues. V was clipped by 0 bases and J by 1 base; unmatched bases: 0. Germline CDR1 is SGHAT and CDR2 is FQNNGV. CDR3 amino acids: CASSLEGQGNTGELFF. Written as DNA, the CDR3 is TGTGCCAGCAGCTTAGAGGGACAGGGGAACACCGGGGAGCTGTTTTTT.

This clone was detected once. This chain joins TRBV4-1 and TRBJ2-5; 9 bases agree with TRBD1. CDR3 length: 16 residues. J lost 5 bases, V lost 4 bases, and 11 bases had no gene match. Germline CDR1 MGHRA, CDR2 YSYEKL. CDR3: CASSRLGQGPRETQYF. As DNA, the CDR3 is TGCGCCAGCAGCCGACTAGGACAGGGGCCCAGGGAGACCCAGTACTTC.

V and J are TRBV30 and TRBJ2-3; TRBD2 might be the D (5 bases). The CDR3 extends over 15 amino acids. Trimming removed 2 bases at V and 1 base at J, with 13 bases between. Germline V lookup: CDR1 GTSNPN, CDR2 SVGIG (reference sequence). CDR3 loop: CAWSFGPGGTDTQYF. DNA of the CDR3: TGTGCCTGGAGTTTCGGGCCCGGGGGCACAGATACGCAGTATTTT.

The chain couples TRBV27 to TRBJ2-1; 9 bases line up with TRBD2. The length of the CDR3 is 17 residues. V was pared by 4 bases and J by 0 bases, with 7 bases of the junction left unmatched. In germline, CDR1 is MNHEY, CDR2 SMNVEV (reference sequence). The CDR3 bases are TGTGCCAGCAGTTCACTCGTGACTAGCGGCTCCTACAATGAGCAGTTCTTC. Translation gives CASSSLVTSGSYNEQFF.

This clone was picked up a small number of times. Other DNA sequences within the sample encode an identical CDR3. The chain links TRBV6-5 to TRBJ2-3; D unresolved. From germline, CDR1 is MNHEY and CDR2 SVGAGI. The ends were cut back, 4 bases at V and 0 bases at J, with 2 bases in the middle. This CDR3 is built from 12 residues. CDR3 residues: CASSSSTDTQYF. The CDR3, as DNA: TGTGCCAGCAGTTCGAGCACAGATACGCAGTATTTT.

V usage is TRBV7-8 and J usage is TRBJ2-1; TRBD2 agrees at 7 bases. Germline CDR1 SGHVS, CDR2 FQNEAQ. With V trimmed by 7 bases and J by 4 bases, 10 bases remained unmatched. This CDR3 region has 15 residues. This CDR3 is CASTPGLADYNEQFF. CDR3 nucleotide sequence: TGTGCCAGCACCCCGGGGCTAGCGGATTACAATGAGCAGTTCTTC.

The chain uses TRBV5-1 and TRBJ2-7, with TRBD2 matching over 9 bases. There are 17 residues in the CDR3. Germline V gene data show CDR1 as SGHRS and CDR2 as YFSETQ. Losses at the gene ends were 4 bases for V and 0 bases for J; bases not matched to a gene: 11. In DNA form, the CDR3 reads TGCGCCAGCAGCGAATCCAGGACTAGCGTGAGCTCCTACGAGCAGTACTTC. Its protein product is CASSESRTSVSSYEQYF.

A few counts support this clone. V usage is TRBV7-9 and J usage is TRBJ1-2; tentatively, D is TRBD1 (6 bases). The CDR3 loop spans 14 amino acids. The V gene's germline CDR1 is SEHNR and CDR2 FQNEAQ (reference sequence). With 5 bases removed from V and 7 bases from J, the gap between germline ends came to 17 bases. The CDR3 bases are TGTGCCAGCAGCCAATGGGACGGGGGGGCTGGCTACACCTTC. Translating gives CASSQWDGGAGYTF.

The chain uses TRBV4-3 and TRBJ2-1, with 13 positions matching TRBD2. This CDR3 has 18 amino acids. CDR1 is LGHNA and CDR2 is YSLEER in the germline V gene. V lost 3 bases, J lost 4 bases, and 9 bases stayed unmatched. The CDR3 DNA follows: TGCGCCAGCAGCCATGAACTAGCGGGAGGGACACTATACAATGAGCAGTTCTTC. It codes for CASSHELAGGTLYNEQFF.

V gene TRBV2 combines with J gene TRBJ1-1, with D possibly matching TRBD1 (6 bases). Trimming took 8 bases from V and 0 from J, leaving 13 bases between them. Germline-derived CDR1 and CDR2 are SNHLY and FYNNEI. The CDR3 has 14 residues. The CDR3: CASARGILNTEAFF. CDR3 bases: TGTGCCAGCGCCAGGGGTATACTGAACACTGAAGCTTTCTTT.

This sequence joins TRBV6-4 and TRBJ2-3; D is unclear. V was shortened by 2 bases and J by 3 bases, with 6 bases between the two germline ends. From germline, CDR1 is MRHNA and CDR2 SNTAGT. The CDR3 is 13 amino acids. The CDR3 sequence: CASSDGFTDTQYF. CDR3 nucleotide sequence: TGTGCCAGCAGTGACGGTTTTACAGATACGCAGTATTTT.

V usage is TRBV5-4 and J usage is TRBJ1-1; 9 bases fit TRBD1. Germline V gene lookup returns CDR1 SGHNT and CDR2 YYREEE (reference sequence). The V gene end was trimmed by 7 bases and the J gene end by 3 bases; junction bases not matched to a gene: 7. The CDR3 has 14 amino acids. The CDR3 DNA sequence: TGTGCCAGCGGAATCAGACAGGGGGACACTGAAGCTTTCTTT. Encoded protein: CASGIRQGDTEAFF.

This chain connects TRBV28 to TRBJ1-1, with D perhaps matching TRBD1 (6 bases). V shed 5 bases and J shed 1 base, with 17 bases lying between them. Per germline, CDR1 MDHEN and CDR2 SYDVKM. CDR3 length: 16 amino acids. The CDR3: CASSESGGGRNTEAFF. The CDR3 DNA follows: TGTGCCAGCAGTGAGTCAGGAGGGGGACGGAACACTGAAGCTTTCTTT.

The rearrangement joins TRBV28 to TRBJ2-2; possibly TRBD1 for D (6 bases). This CDR3 region has 13 residues. The germline CDR1 and CDR2 sequences are MDHEN and SYDVKM. The V and J ends lost 7 bases and 4 bases respectively, with 10 bases between them. Here the CDR3 reads CASKQGFTGELFF. The DNA of the CDR3 is TGTGCCAGCAAACAGGGATTCACCGGGGAGCTGTTTTTT.

The chain employs TRBV6-5 and TRBJ1-2, with TRBD1 identical over 11 bases. This CDR3 is 15 amino acids long. Germline V gene data show CDR1 as MNHEY and CDR2 as SVGAGI. V shed 4 bases, J shed 7 bases, and the junction held 8 bases outside the gene matches. Here the CDR3 reads CASSSSRTGGLGYTF. CDR3 coding DNA: TGTGCCAGCAGTTCAAGTCGGACAGGGGGCCTTGGCTACACCTTC.

The rearrangement links TRBV28 to TRBJ2-7, with TRBD2 matching over 7 bases. The CDR3 spans 15 residues. Germline assignment: CDR1 MDHEN and CDR2 SYDVKM. V dropped 7 bases and J dropped 1; count of bases not matched to a gene: 10. The CDR3 bases are TGTGCCAGCACCGCTGGGACTATACAATCCTACGAGCAGTACTTC. It yields the protein CASTAGTIQSYEQYF.

The genes are TRBV7-2 and TRBJ1-2; D perhaps matches TRBD1 (6 bases). With 6 bases removed from V and 4 bases from J, the gap between germline ends came to 24 bases. The CDR3 extends over 17 amino acids. CDR1 and CDR2 from the germline V gene are SGHTA and FQGNSA. Written as DNA, the CDR3 is TGTGCCAGCAGGGGGGGGGCAGCCCCTAGAGGCGGCTATGGCTACACCTTC. Protein sequence: CASRGGAAPRGGYGYTF.

V gene TRBV15 combines with J gene TRBJ1-5, with 8 positions matching TRBD1. Germline assignment: CDR1 LNHNV and CDR2 YYDKDF (reference sequence). The CDR3 totals 15 residues. Germline trimming cut 1 base from V and 5 bases from J; bases unmatched to any gene: 4. CDR3 DNA sequence: TGTGCCACCAGCAGAGGGACAGGGCTTGATCAGCCCCAGCATTTT. Translated: CATSRGTGLDQPQHF. Using reference TRBV15 and TRBJ1-5 for the parts outside the CDR3, the full variable domain is DAMVIQNPRYQVTQFGKPVTLSCSQTLNHNVMYWYQQKSSQAPKLLFHYYDKDFNNEADTPDNFQSRRPNTSFCFLDIRSPGLGDTAMYLCATSRGTGLDQPQHFGDGTRLSIL.

The chain recombines TRBV5-6 with TRBJ1-1; D gene uncertain. Looked up from germline, CDR1 is SGHDT and CDR2 is YYEEEE. There are 14 residues in the CDR3. Trimming removed 4 bases from V and 1 base from J, with 11 bases in between. Written as DNA, the CDR3 is TGTGCCAGCAGCCTCGGACTGTCGAACACTGAAGCTTTCTTT. Its protein is CASSLGLSNTEAFF.

Worth noting for this clone: Other DNA sequences in the sample encode the same CDR3. This chain joins TRBV19 and TRBJ1-2; D gene unclear. CDR3 length: 13 residues. The V gene lost 3 bases and the J gene lost 4 bases, with 9 bases spanning the gap. The germline V gene encodes CDR1 LNHDA and CDR2 SQIVND (reference sequence). CDR3 DNA sequence: TGTGCCAGTAGTATTCGTCAAGGCTATGGCTACACCTTC. Its translation: CASSIRQGYGYTF.